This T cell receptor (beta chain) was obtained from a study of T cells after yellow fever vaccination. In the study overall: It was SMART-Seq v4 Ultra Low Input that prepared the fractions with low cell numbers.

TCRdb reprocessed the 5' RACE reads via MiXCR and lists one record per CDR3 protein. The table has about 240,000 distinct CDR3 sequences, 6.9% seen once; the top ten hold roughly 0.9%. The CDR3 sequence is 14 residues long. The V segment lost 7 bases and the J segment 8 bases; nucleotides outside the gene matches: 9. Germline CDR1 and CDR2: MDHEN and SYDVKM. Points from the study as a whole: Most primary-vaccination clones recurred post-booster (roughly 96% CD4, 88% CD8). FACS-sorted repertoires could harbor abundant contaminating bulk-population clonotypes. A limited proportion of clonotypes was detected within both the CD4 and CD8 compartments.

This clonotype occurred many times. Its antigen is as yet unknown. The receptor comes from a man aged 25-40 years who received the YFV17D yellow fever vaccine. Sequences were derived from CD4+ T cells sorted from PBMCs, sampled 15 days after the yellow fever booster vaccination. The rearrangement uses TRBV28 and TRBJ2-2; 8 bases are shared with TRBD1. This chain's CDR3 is CASTDRGRDGELFF. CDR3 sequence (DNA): TGTGCCAGCACCGACAGGGGACGTGATGGGGAGCTGTTTTTT.